This T cell receptor beta chain was captured in a study of response to subunit inactivated influenza vaccine. Broader study findings: That few new T cells are recruited by each seasonal influenza vaccination was the authors' suggestion.

Germline loops: CDR1 MNHEY, CDR2 SVGEGT. V dropped 6 bases and J dropped 3 bases, with 11 bases sitting between them. There are 13 residues in the CDR3. TCRdb fed the RT-PCR reads into MiXCR, producing one record per CDR3 protein. This table has roughly 790,000 distinct CDR3 sequences, approximately 21% appearing once. This clonotype was observed a handful of times. What it binds is unknown. The clonotype was recovered from a man in his fifties or sixties who received an inactivated influenza vaccine. The sequenced sample was PBMCs from blood, obtained about 5 days after vaccination. V is TRBV6-2 or TRBV6-3 and J is TRBJ2-5; D may be TRBD1 (6 bases). The CDR3 loop is CASSRRGKETQYF. The CDR3 coding sequence is TGTGCCAGCAGCCGAAGGGGGAAAGAGACCCAGTACTTC.